The 12 T cell receptor beta chains listed next were all sequenced from one sample in a study of early stage breast cancer tumors. Sequenced by immunoSEQ multiplex PCR; TCRdb stores in-frame clones only, minus some. The sample consists of 44,000 or so clones, roughly 80% of them appearing once. Source material: blood. Source of these receptors: a person in their fifties with breast cancer.

The rearrangement uses TRBV6-5 and TRBJ1-2; maybe TRBD1 (6 bases). CDR1 MNHEY and CDR2 SVGAGI come from the germline V gene. V lost 7 bases and J lost 0, with 15 bases in between. The CDR3 consists of 15 residues. This chain's CDR3 is CASTLTTGTNYGYTF. In DNA form, the CDR3 reads TGTGCCAGCACATTAACGACAGGAACTAACTATGGCTACACCTTC.

This rearrangement joins TRBV10-3 to TRBJ2-6, with 8 nucleotides matching TRBD1. CDR1 and CDR2 from the germline V gene are ENHRY and SYGVKD. J gave up 1 base and V 0 bases, and 11 bases lay outside the gene matches. The CDR3 is 20 residues long. The CDR3 loop is CAISESKAPGGRSGANVLTF. For the CDR3, the DNA is TGTGCCATCAGTGAGTCGAAAGCGCCAGGGGGCCGATCTGGGGCCAACGTCCTGACTTTC.

The V and J genes are TRBV10-1 and TRBJ1-2; D is unclear. The CDR3 consists of 13 residues. The V gene's germline CDR1 is WNHNN and CDR2 SYGVQD (reference sequence). V was clipped by 4 bases and J by 0 bases, with 6 bases between them. CDR3 bases: TGCGCCAGCAGTGTAGGCACTAACTATGGCTACACCTTC. It encodes CASSVGTNYGYTF.

This chain links TRBV28 with TRBJ2-7; the D gene is possibly TRBD1 (6 bases). The CDR3 consists of 14 residues. V lost 6 bases and J lost 9, with 21 bases in between. CDR1 is MDHEN and CDR2 is SYDVKM in the germline V gene. Written as DNA, the CDR3 is TGTGCCAGCAGACCTGGACAGTCCCCCGGACGGCAGTACTTC. Translated, it gives CASRPGQSPGRQYF.

V usage is TRBV19 and J usage is TRBJ2-7; maybe TRBD2 (5 bases). V lost 6 bases to trimming and J lost 6 bases, with 15 bases between them. The CDR3 runs 13 residues. Per germline, CDR1 LNHDA and CDR2 SQIVND (reference sequence). The chain's CDR3 is CASRNGPGFEQYF. CDR3 coding DNA: TGTGCCAGTAGAAACGGCCCGGGGTTCGAGCAGTACTTC.

The V and J genes are TRBV29-1 and TRBJ1-1, with D possibly TRBD1 on 5 matching bases. Germline CDR1 is SQVTM and CDR2 is ANQGSEA. Trimming left V 7 bases short and J 0 bases short, with 12 bases between. The CDR3 is made up of 13 amino acids. This CDR3 is CSGNTGMNTEAFF. In DNA form, the CDR3 reads TGCAGCGGTAACACAGGAATGAACACTGAAGCTTTCTTT.

The chain carries TRBV5-6 and TRBJ2-1; D is uncertain. CDR3 length equals 16 residues. V lost 5 bases to trimming and J lost 4 bases, with 19 bases between them. Germline V CDR1 and CDR2: SGHDT, YYEEEE. CDR3 coding DNA: TGTGCCAGCAGTTACGCTGTTGGTCCCGTATACAATGAGCAGTTCTTC. It translates to CASSYAVGPVYNEQFF.

This chain joins TRBV2 and TRBJ2-1; no firm D call. Per germline, CDR1 SNHLY and CDR2 FYNNEI. The CDR3 loop spans 14 amino acids. V was cut by 2 bases and J by 4 bases, with 9 bases left in between. CDR3 in DNA: TGTGCCAGCAGTGAACGGGCGACGTACAATGAGCAGTTCTTC. Residues: CASSERATYNEQFF.

CDR3 loop: CASSYSPTGDEQYF. The CDR3 DNA reads as TGTGCCAGCAGTTACTCCCCGACAGGGGACGAGCAGTACTTC. The rearrangement joins TRBV28 to TRBJ2-7; 8 nucleotides agree with TRBD1. CDR3 length: 14 residues. Germline CDR1 reads MDHEN; CDR2 reads SYDVKM. The J segment lost 5 bases and the V segment lost 4 bases, leaving 7 bases of the junction unmatched.

V and J are TRBV5-1 and TRBJ2-1, with TRBD1 matching over 10 bases. The CDR3 has 16 amino acids. Germline trimming cut 3 bases from V and 4 bases from J; bases unmatched to any gene: 7. CDR1 SGHRS and CDR2 YFSETQ come from the germline V gene. CDR3 sequence (DNA): TGCGCCAGCAGCTCGGAAAGGACAGGGGGGTACAATGAGCAGTTCTTC. This gives the protein CASSSERTGGYNEQFF.

The rearrangement joins TRBV15 to TRBJ2-3; D is unresolved. CDR1 and CDR2 (germline): LNHNV, YYDKDF (reference sequence). The CDR3 length is 14 residues. V lost 0 bases, J lost 4 bases, and 8 bases lay in between. The CDR3 DNA sequence: TGTGCCACCAGCAGAGATCTGAGTGCAGATACGCAGTATTTT. Residues: CATSRDLSADTQYF.

V is TRBV5-1 and J is TRBJ2-7, with unresolved D. V was clipped by 0 bases and J by 2 bases, with 9 bases between them. The V gene's germline CDR1 is SGHRS and CDR2 YFSETQ. This CDR3 contains 14 residues. CDR3 sequence reads: CASSLASTAYEQYF. CDR3 bases: TGCGCCAGCAGCTTGGCCAGCACGGCCTACGAGCAGTACTTC.